These T cell receptor beta chains were read from a single sample in a study of T cells in Graves' hyperthyroidism and ophthalmopathy. One entry per CDR3 protein results from TCRdb running MiXCR on the multiplex PCR reads. This sample has 700,000 or so distinct CDR3 sequences, with about 14% found just once. Sequencing input: blood. Source of these receptors: a woman between 45 and 65 years old with Graves' ophthalmopathy. CDR3s include the opening cysteine and the closing phenylalanine or tryptophan. The D gene is left open where the match is weak. Clone size is stated in some rows and not others, as once, few, many or a class when expanded.

TGTGCCACCAGTGACCGCGGACTAGCGGGATCGCATACGCAGTATTTT,CATSDRGLAGSHTQYF,TRBV24-1,TRBD2,TRBJ2-3,many
TGTGCCAGCAGCTTAGCGGACAGTTCCATGGGCCACGAGCAGTACTTC,CASSLADSSMGHEQYF,TRBV7-9,-,TRBJ2-7,few
TGTGCCAGCAGTTTACCCCCGACAGATTACGAGCAGTACTTC,CASSLPPTDYEQYF,TRBV12-3/TRBV12-4,-,TRBJ2-7,-
TGTGCCAGCCGGGACAGGGGAGAGACTGAAGCTTTCTTT,CASRDRGETEAFF,TRBV6-1,TRBD1,TRBJ1-1,many
TGTGCCAGCAGTCGCATCAGGGGACTAGCTCTCACCGGGGAGCTGTTTTTT,CASSRIRGLALTGELFF,TRBV11-2,TRBD2,TRBJ2-2,many
TGCAGTGCTCTCGGACAGGGGGCCTACGAGCAGTACTTC,CSALGQGAYEQYF,TRBV20-1,TRBD1,TRBJ2-7,many
TGTGCCAGCAGTGGGACGGACTACACTGAAGCTTTCTTT,CASSGTDYTEAFF,TRBV2,-,TRBJ1-1,many
TGTGCCAGCAGCCCTGCGGGACAGGGGAGCGACGAGCAGTACTTC,CASSPAGQGSDEQYF,TRBV7-9,TRBD1,TRBJ2-7,few
TGCGCCAGCAGCCAAGAACCCTGGACAAACAACAATGAGCAGTTCTTC,CASSQEPWTNNNEQFF,TRBV4-3,-,TRBJ2-1,-
TGCGCCAGCAGCCAAGTTTTTGGGCGGGAGGGTTTCCAAGAGACCCAGTACTTC,CASSQVFGREGFQETQYF,TRBV4-3,TRBD2,TRBJ2-5,few
TGTGCCAGCTCACCACCGGCAAGAGACTACGAGCAGTACTTC,CASSPPARDYEQYF,TRBV18,-,TRBJ2-7,many
TGTGCCAGTAGGGACTCCGGCGGGACAGGGGGCTTGAATGAGCAGTTCTTC,CASRDSGGTGGLNEQFF,TRBV19,TRBD1,TRBJ2-1,-
TGTGCCAGTACCCCTCGGACTAGCGGGAGGGGCGAGCAGTTCTTC,CASTPRTSGRGEQFF,TRBV19,TRBD2,TRBJ2-1,few
TGCAGTGCTAGAGAACAGGGAGGATTCACTGAAGCTTTCTTT,CSAREQGGFTEAFF,TRBV20-1,-,TRBJ1-1,-
TGTGCCAGCGGATTCGGGACAGGTTCCTACAATGAGCAGTTCTTC,CASGFGTGSYNEQFF,TRBV28,TRBD1,TRBJ2-1,-
TGTGCCAGCAGCTTAGGTAGCGGGGGCTCCTACAATGAGCAGTTCTTC,CASSLGSGGSYNEQFF,TRBV7-3,TRBD2,TRBJ2-1,-
TGCGCCAGCAGCCAACCGGGACAGGGTTACGAGCAGTACTTC,CASSQPGQGYEQYF,TRBV4-1,TRBD1,TRBJ2-7,many
TGTGCCAGCAGCCAAGATCTGGGCAGGGTTTACACTGAAGCTTTCTTT,CASSQDLGRVYTEAFF,TRBV3-1,-,TRBJ1-1,many
TGTGCCAGCAGCTTTTCACTAGCTCTGAGGGTAGAGACCCAGTACTTC,CASSFSLALRVETQYF,TRBV13,-,TRBJ2-5,many
TGTGCCAGTAGTATTACCGGGACCCGCAATCAGCCCCAGCATTTT,CASSITGTRNQPQHF,TRBV19,-,TRBJ1-5,-
TGTGCCAGCAGTTTGAATACCCAGGGATTGGGCACTGAAGCTTTCTTT,CASSLNTQGLGTEAFF,TRBV27,-,TRBJ1-1,-
TGTGCCAGCAGCCGGACTAGCGGGATCAAGACCCAGTACTTC,CASSRTSGIKTQYF,TRBV7-3,TRBD2,TRBJ2-5,few
TGTGCCAGTAGTATGAGGGGGCCCTCCGGGGAGCTGTTTTTT,CASSMRGPSGELFF,TRBV19,TRBD1,TRBJ2-2,few
TGTGCCAGCAGTTACAGGGCTACTGGAAACACCATATATTTT,CASSYRATGNTIYF,TRBV12-3/TRBV12-4,-,TRBJ1-3,-
TGTGCCAGCAGTCCGGGCCCTGAGAGGCAGCCCCAGCATTTT,CASSPGPERQPQHF,TRBV6-2/TRBV6-3,-,TRBJ1-5,few
TGTGCCAGCAGCCAAAACCGGGACACCGTTCCGTACTTC,CASSQNRDTVPYF,TRBV3-1,-,TRBJ2-5,many
TGTGCCAGCAGTGGGGGGGGCGGCCGGGAAGCTTTCTTT,CASSGGGGREAFF,TRBV2,-,TRBJ1-1,-
TGCGCCAGCAGCATCACAACGACAGGCCACACTGAAGCTTTCTTT,CASSITTTGHTEAFF,TRBV5-1,-,TRBJ1-1,few
TGTGCCAGCAGCCCGGGACTAGCGGGAGCCGGTTCCTACGAGCAGTACTTC,CASSPGLAGAGSYEQYF,TRBV7-9,TRBD2,TRBJ2-7,many
TGTGCCACCAGTGATGTGACAGGCCACAATGAGCAGTTCTTC,CATSDVTGHNEQFF,TRBV24-1,-,TRBJ2-1,many
TGTGCCAGCAGCGTAAGCGGGAGCCAAGATACGCAGTATTTT,CASSVSGSQDTQYF,TRBV9,TRBD2,TRBJ2-3,-
TGCAGCGTTCTCAGCGGGAACTCCTACAATGAGCAGTTCTTC,CSVLSGNSYNEQFF,TRBV29-1,TRBD2,TRBJ2-1,many
TGTGCCAGCACCCGGGGTGGGACAGGGAACATTGAGCAGTTCTTC,CASTRGGTGNIEQFF,TRBV5-4,TRBD1,TRBJ2-1,-
TGTGCCAGCAGACTCGACTGGGCCAATGAGCAGTTCTTC,CASRLDWANEQFF,TRBV6-1,-,TRBJ2-1,-
TGTGCCAGCAACTACCGGGACAGTAACACTGAAGCTTTCTTT,CASNYRDSNTEAFF,TRBV6-4,TRBD1,TRBJ1-1,few
TGTGCCAGCAGCGATCGACTAGCGGAGTACAATGAGCAGTTCTTC,CASSDRLAEYNEQFF,TRBV9,TRBD2,TRBJ2-1,few
TGTGCCAGCAGCACTGGGACAGGGGGATCGTACGAGCAGTACTTC,CASSTGTGGSYEQYF,TRBV11-2,TRBD1,TRBJ2-7,many
TGTGCCAGTAGGCCATGGGGACAGACACAGGATACGCAGTATTTT,CASRPWGQTQDTQYF,TRBV19,TRBD1,TRBJ2-3,-
TGTGCCAGCAGTCCAGCGACAGGGGCAGGGGTTCAGCCCCAGCATTTT,CASSPATGAGVQPQHF,TRBV6-1,TRBD1,TRBJ1-5,many
TGTGCCAGCAGCTTAGGGGGCCGTCCCTACAATGAGCAGTTCTTC,CASSLGGRPYNEQFF,TRBV7-9,-,TRBJ2-1,many
TGTGCCAGCAGTCGCCGGACAGGGGCGTCTTCTCTTGCAAACCCTGAAGCTTTCTTT,CASSRRTGASSLANPEAFF,TRBV6-1,TRBD1,TRBJ1-1,many
TGTGCCAGTAGTATGAAGGCTTCCAGGGCTGAAGCTTTCTTT,CASSMKASRAEAFF,TRBV19,-,TRBJ1-1,few
TGTGCCATCAGTGAGTCACAGGCAAGCTCCTACAATGAGCAGTTCTTC,CAISESQASSYNEQFF,TRBV10-3,-,TRBJ2-1,few
TGTGCCAGCAGTTTAGGGGCCGACTCTGGAAACACCATATATTTT,CASSLGADSGNTIYF,TRBV12-3/TRBV12-4,-,TRBJ1-3,-
TGTGCCAGCAGTTCACTTACGCGAAGAGGATACACCGGGGAGCTGTTTTTT,CASSSLTRRGYTGELFF,TRBV28,-,TRBJ2-2,many
TGTGCCAGTAGTTATCCGGGATTAGGCACTGAAGCTTTCTTT,CASSYPGLGTEAFF,TRBV19,-,TRBJ1-1,-
TGTGCCAGCAGCCCTTGGCGTGAGGATGAAAAACTGTTTTTT,CASSPWREDEKLFF,TRBV11-2,-,TRBJ1-4,once
TGCAGCGTTGAGTCCGGGATCGATGGCTACACCTTC,CSVESGIDGYTF,TRBV29-1,-,TRBJ1-2,few
TGTGCCACCCCTAGCGGGAGGGCCGGGGAGCTGTTTTTT,CATPSGRAGELFF,TRBV28,TRBD2,TRBJ2-2,many
TGCAGTGCAAGGGGGCCGGGACTAGCGGGAGGCAATGAGCAGTTCTTC,CSARGPGLAGGNEQFF,TRBV20-1,TRBD2,TRBJ2-1,-
TGTGCCAGCAGTTTAAGCAGGGGGCCGTTCGGGGAGCTGTTTTTT,CASSLSRGPFGELFF,TRBV27,TRBD1,TRBJ2-2,few
TGCGCCAGCAGCTTGGGGGCGGGAGGGCCGGTAAATGAGCAGTTCTTC,CASSLGAGGPVNEQFF,TRBV5-1,TRBD2,TRBJ2-1,many
TGTGCCAGCAGTTACTTAGGCTGGGACAGGGGTGACACTGAAGCTTTCTTT,CASSYLGWDRGDTEAFF,TRBV6-6,TRBD1,TRBJ1-1,many
TGTGCCAGCTCACCGTCAGGGGGCTTAGAGCAGTTCTTC,CASSPSGGLEQFF,TRBV18,TRBD1,TRBJ2-1,few
TGTGCCACCAGCAGAGACAAGTTAGGTGGGGCTTTCTTT,CATSRDKLGGAFF,TRBV15,-,TRBJ1-1,many
TGTGCCAGCACACGCCTTACTAGGGGCGATACGCAGTATTTT,CASTRLTRGDTQYF,TRBV2,-,TRBJ2-3,many
TGTGCCTGGACCAACTCAGAGGGCTATGGCTACACCTTC,CAWTNSEGYGYTF,TRBV30,-,TRBJ1-2,few
TGTGCCAGCAGGGTCCAGGGGGTGACCTACGAGCAGTACTTC,CASRVQGVTYEQYF,TRBV28,TRBD1,TRBJ2-7,few
TGTGCCAGCAGCTTAGTAGGCGTGAGCGGGAGGGCGGCCGAGCAGTACTTC,CASSLVGVSGRAAEQYF,TRBV7-2,TRBD2,TRBJ2-7,few
TGTGCCAGCAGTTTAGTCAGGGCCACCGGGGAGCTGTTTTTT,CASSLVRATGELFF,TRBV12-3/TRBV12-4,-,TRBJ2-2,many